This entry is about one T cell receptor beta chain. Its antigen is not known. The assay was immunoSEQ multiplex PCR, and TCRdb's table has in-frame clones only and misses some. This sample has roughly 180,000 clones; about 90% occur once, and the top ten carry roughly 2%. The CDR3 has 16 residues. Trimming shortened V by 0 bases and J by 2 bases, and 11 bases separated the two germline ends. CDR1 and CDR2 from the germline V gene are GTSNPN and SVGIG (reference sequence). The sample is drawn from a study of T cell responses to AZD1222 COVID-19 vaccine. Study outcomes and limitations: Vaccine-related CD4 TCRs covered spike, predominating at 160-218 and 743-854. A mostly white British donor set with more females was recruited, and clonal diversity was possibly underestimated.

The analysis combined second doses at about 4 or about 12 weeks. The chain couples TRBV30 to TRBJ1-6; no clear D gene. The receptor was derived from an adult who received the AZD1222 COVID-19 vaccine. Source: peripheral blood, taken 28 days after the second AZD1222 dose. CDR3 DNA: TGTGCCTGGAGTGTACGTCGGGCGACCTATAATTCACCCCTCCACTTT. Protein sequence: CAWSVRRATYNSPLHF.